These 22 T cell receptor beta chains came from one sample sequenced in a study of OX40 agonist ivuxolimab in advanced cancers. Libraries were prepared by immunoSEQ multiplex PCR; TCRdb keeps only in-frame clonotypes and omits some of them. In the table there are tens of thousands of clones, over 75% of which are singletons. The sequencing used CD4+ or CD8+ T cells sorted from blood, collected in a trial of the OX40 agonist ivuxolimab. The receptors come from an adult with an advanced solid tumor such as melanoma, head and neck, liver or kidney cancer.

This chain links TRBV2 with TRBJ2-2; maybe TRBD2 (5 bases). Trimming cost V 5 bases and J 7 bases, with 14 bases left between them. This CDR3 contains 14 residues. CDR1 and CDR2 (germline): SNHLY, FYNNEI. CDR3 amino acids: CASSSIAGVGELFF. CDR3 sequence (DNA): TGTGCCAGCAGTTCCATCGCGGGCGTCGGGGAGCTGTTTTTT.

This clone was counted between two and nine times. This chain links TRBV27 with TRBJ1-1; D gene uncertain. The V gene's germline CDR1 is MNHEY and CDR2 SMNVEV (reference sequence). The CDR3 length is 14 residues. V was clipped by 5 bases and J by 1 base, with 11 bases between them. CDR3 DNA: TGTGCCAGCAGTCTCCAGGCCACGAACACTGAAGCTTTCTTT. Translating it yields CASSLQATNTEAFF.

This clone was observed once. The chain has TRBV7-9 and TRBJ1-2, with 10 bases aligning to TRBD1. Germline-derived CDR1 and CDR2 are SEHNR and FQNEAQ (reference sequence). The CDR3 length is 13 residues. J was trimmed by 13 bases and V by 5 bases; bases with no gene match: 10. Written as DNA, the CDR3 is TGTGCCAGCAGCGGGGGGACAGGGGCCCTTTCCACCTTC. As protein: CASSGGTGALSTF.

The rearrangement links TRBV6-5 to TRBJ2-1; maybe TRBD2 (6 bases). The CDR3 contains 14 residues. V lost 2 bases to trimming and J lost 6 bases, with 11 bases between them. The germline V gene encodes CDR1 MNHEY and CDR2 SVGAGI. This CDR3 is CASSYPSAPNEQFF. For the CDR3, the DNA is TGTGCCAGCAGTTACCCTAGCGCCCCCAATGAGCAGTTCTTC.

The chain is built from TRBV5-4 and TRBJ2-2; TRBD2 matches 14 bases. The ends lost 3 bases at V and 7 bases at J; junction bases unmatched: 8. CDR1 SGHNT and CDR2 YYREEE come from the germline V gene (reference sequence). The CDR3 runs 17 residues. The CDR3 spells CASSSGTSGSIGGELFF. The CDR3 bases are TGTGCCAGCAGCTCGGGGACTAGCGGGAGCATTGGCGGGGAGCTGTTTTTT.

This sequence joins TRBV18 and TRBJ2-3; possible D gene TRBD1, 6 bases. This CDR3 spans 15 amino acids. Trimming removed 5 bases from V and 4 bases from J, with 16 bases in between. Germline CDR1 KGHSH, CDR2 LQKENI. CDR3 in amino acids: CASSFWQGIADTQYF. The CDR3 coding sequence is TGTGCCAGCTCATTCTGGCAGGGGATCGCAGATACGCAGTATTTT. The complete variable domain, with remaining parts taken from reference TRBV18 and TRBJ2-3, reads NAGVMQNPRHLVRRRGQEARLRCSPMKGHSHVYWYRQLPEEGLKFMVYLQKENIIDESGMPKERFSAEFPKEGPSILRIQQVVRGDSAAYFCASSFWQGIADTQYFGPGTRLTVL.

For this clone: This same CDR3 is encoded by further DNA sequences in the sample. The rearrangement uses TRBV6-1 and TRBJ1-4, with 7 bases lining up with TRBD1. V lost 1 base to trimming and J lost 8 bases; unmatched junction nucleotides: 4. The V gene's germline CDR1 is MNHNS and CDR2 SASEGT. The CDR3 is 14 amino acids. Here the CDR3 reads CASSEDRGAEKLFF. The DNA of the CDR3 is TGTGCCAGCAGTGAAGACAGGGGTGCGGAAAAACTGTTTTTT.

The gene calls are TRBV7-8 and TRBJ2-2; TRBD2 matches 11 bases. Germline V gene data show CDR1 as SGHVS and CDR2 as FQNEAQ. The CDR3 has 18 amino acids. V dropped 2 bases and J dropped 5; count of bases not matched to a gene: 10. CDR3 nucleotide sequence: TGTGCCAGCAGCTTAAAAGTTACTAGCGGGAGCAGAACCGGGGAGCTGTTTTTT. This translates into CASSLKVTSGSRTGELFF.

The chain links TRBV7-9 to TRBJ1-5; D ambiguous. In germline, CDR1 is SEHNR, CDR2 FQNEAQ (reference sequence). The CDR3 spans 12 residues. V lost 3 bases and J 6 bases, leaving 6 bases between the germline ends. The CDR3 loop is CASSFGAQPQHF. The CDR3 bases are TGTGCCAGCAGCTTCGGTGCTCAGCCCCAGCATTTT.

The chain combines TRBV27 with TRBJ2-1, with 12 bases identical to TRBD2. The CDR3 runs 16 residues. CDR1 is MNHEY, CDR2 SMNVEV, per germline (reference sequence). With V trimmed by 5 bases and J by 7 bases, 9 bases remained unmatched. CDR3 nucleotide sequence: TGTGCCAGCAGTATCCTGACTAGCGGGAGTAAAAATGAGCAGTTCTTC. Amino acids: CASSILTSGSKNEQFF.

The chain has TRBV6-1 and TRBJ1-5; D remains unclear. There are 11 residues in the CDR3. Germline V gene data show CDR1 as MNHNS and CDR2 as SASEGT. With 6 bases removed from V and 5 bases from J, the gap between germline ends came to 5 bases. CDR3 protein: CASREHQPQHF. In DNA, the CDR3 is TGTGCCAGCAGGGAACATCAGCCCCAGCATTTT.

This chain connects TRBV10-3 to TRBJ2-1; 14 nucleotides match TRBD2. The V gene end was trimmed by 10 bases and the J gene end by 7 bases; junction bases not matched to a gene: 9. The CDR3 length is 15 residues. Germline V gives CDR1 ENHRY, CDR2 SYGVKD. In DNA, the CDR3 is TGTGCCACCGGACTAGCGGGAGGCCAGACGAATGAGCAGTTCTTC. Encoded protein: CATGLAGGQTNEQFF.

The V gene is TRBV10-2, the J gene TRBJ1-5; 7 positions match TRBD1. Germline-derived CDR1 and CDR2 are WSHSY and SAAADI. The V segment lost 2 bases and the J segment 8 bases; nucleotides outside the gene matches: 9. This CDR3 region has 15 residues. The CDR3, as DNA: TGCGCCAGCAGTGAGGCAGGGGGAGCTAGGGAGCCCCAGCATTTT. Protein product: CASSEAGGAREPQHF.

CDR3 nucleotide sequence: TGCGCCAGCAGCTTTGCGGGAGCAGCGGAGACCCAGTACTTC. It specifies CASSFAGAAETQYF. The V and J genes are TRBV5-1 and TRBJ2-5; 7 bases align to TRBD2. CDR1 and CDR2 (germline): SGHRS, YFSETQ. J lost 5 bases, V lost 2 bases, and 6 bases had no gene match. This CDR3 comprises 14 residues.

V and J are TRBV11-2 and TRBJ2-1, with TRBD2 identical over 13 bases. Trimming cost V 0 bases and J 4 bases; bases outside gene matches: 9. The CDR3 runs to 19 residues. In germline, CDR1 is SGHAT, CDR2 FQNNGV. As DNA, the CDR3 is TGTGCCAGCAGCTTAGACTCCCCGACTAGCGGGAGGTCATACAATGAGCAGTTCTTC. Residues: CASSLDSPTSGRSYNEQFF.

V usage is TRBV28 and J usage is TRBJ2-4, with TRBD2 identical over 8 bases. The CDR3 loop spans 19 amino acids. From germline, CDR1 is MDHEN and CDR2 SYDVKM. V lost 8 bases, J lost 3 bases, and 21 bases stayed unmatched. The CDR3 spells CASPPPGWREASGKNIQYF. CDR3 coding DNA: TGTGCCAGCCCCCCACCCGGTTGGCGGGAGGCGTCTGGCAAAAACATTCAGTACTTC.

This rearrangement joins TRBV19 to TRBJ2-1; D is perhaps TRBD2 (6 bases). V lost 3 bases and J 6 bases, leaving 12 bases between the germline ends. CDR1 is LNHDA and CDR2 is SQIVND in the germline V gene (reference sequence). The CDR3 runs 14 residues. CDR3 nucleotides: TGTGCCAGTAGTATGCGGGATGAACCCAATGAGCAGTTCTTC. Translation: CASSMRDEPNEQFF.

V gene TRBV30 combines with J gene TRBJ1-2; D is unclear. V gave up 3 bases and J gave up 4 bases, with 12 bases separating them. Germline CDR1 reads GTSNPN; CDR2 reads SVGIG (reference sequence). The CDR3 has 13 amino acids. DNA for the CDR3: TGTGCCTGGAGCGCCCCCCCGGGCTATGGCTACACCTTC. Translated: CAWSAPPGYGYTF. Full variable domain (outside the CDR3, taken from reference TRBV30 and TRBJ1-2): SQTIHQWPATLVQPVGSPLSLECTVEGTSNPNLYWYRQAAGRGLQLLFYSVGIGQISSEVPQNLSASRPQDRQFILSSKKLLLSDSGFYLCAWSAPPGYGYTFGSGTRLTVV.

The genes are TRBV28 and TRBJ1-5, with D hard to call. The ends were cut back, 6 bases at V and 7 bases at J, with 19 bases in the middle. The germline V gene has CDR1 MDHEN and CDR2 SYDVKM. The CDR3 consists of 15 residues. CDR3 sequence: CASSVGGRNGQPQHF. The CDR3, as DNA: TGTGCCAGCAGCGTCGGCGGCAGGAATGGCCAGCCCCAGCATTTT. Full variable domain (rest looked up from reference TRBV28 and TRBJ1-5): DVKVTQSSRYLVKRTGEKVFLECVQDMDHENMFWYRQDPGLGLRLIYFSYDVKMKEKGDIPEGYSVSREKKERFSLILESASTNQTSMYLCASSVGGRNGQPQHFGDGTRLSIL.

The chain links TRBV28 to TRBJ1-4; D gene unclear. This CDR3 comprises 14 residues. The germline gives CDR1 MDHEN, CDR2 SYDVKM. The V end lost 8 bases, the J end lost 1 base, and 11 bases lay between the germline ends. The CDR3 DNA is TGTGCCAGCCGTGGACCTCAAACTAATGAAAAACTGTTTTTT. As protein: CASRGPQTNEKLFF.

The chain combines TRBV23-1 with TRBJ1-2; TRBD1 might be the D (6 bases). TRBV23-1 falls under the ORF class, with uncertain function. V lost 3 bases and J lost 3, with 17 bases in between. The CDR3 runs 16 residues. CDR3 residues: CASSHSRGRPDYGYTF. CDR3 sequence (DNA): TGCGCCAGCAGTCATTCCCGGGGGCGGCCGGACTATGGCTACACCTTC.

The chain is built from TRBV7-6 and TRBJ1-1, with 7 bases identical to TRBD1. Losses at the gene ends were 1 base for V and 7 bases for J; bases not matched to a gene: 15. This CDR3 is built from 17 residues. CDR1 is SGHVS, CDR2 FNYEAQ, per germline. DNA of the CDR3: TGTGCCAGCAGCTTAGTGAAAGGGAGGGGGCCCACTTATGAAGCTTTCTTT. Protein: CASSLVKGRGPTYEAFF. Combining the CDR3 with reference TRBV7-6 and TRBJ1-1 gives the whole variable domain GAGVSQSPRYKVTKRGQDVALRCDPISGHVSLYWYRQALGQGPEFLTYFNYEAQQDKSGLPNDRFSAERPEGSISTLTIQRTEQRDSAMYRCASSLVKGRGPTYEAFFGQGTRLTVV.